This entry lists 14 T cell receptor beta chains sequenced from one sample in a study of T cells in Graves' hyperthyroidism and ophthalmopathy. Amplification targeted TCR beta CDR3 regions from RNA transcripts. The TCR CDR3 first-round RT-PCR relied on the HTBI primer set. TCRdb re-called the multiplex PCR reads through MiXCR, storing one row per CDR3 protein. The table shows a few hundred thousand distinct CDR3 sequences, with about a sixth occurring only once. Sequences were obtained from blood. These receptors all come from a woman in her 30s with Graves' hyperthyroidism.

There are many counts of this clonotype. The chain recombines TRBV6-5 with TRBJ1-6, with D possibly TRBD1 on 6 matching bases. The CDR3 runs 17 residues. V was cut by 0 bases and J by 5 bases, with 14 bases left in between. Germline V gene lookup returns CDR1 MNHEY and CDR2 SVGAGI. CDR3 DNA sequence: TGTGCCAGCAGTTACTCGCGAGGGGGGGCCGATAATTCACCCCTCCACTTT. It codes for CASSYSRGGADNSPLHF.

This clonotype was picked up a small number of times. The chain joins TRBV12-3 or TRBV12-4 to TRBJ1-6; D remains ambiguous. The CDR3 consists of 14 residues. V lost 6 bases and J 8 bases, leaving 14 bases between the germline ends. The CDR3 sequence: CASSQGRSDSPLHF. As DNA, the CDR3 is TGTGCCAGCAGCCAAGGGAGGAGTGATTCACCCCTCCACTTT.

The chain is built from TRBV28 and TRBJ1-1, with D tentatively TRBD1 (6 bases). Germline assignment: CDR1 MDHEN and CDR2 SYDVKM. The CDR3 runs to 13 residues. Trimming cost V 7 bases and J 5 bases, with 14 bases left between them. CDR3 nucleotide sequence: TGTGCCAGCAAAGGAGGGGGGAGGACTGAAGCTTTCTTT. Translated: CASKGGGRTEAFF.

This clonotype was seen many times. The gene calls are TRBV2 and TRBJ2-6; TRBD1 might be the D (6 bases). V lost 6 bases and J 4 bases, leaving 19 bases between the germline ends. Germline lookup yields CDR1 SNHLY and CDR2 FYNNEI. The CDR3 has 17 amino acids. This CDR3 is CASSAGQSLAGANVLTF. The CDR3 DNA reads TGTGCCAGCAGCGCCGGACAGTCTTTAGCGGGGGCCAACGTCCTGACTTTC.

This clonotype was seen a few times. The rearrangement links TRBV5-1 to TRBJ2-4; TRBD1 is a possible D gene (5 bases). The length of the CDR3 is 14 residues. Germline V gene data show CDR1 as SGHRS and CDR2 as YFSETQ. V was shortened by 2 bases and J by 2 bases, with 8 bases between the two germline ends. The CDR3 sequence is CASSFDSSKNIQYF. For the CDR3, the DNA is TGCGCCAGCAGCTTCGACAGCTCCAAAAACATTCAGTACTTC.

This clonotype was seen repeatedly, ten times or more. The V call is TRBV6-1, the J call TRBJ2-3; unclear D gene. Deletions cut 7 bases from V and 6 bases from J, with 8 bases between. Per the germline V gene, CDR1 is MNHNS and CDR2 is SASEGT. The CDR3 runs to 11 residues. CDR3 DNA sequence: TGTGCCAGCACAGCGAGGGATACGCAGTATTTT. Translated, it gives CASTARDTQYF.

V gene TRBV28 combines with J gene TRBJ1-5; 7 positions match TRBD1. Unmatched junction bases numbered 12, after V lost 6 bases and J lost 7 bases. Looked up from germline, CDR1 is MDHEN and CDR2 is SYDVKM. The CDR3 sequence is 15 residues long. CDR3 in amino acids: CASRQGTAPRQPQHF. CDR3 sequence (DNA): TGTGCCAGCAGACAAGGGACAGCACCACGGCAGCCCCAGCATTTT. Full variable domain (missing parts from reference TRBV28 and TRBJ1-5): DVKVTQSSRYLVKRTGEKVFLECVQDMDHENMFWYRQDPGLGLRLIYFSYDVKMKEKGDIPEGYSVSREKKERFSLILESASTNQTSMYLCASRQGTAPRQPQHFGDGTRLSIL.

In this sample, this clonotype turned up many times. In DNA form, the CDR3 reads TGTGCCAGCAGTGTGACAGGGGGCTATGGCTACACCTTC. Translating gives CASSVTGGYGYTF. The V call is TRBV6-1, the J call TRBJ1-2, with 9 bases matching TRBD1. V shed 4 bases and J 4 bases; nucleotides not matched to a gene: 1. The germline gives CDR1 MNHNS, CDR2 SASEGT. The CDR3 is 13 amino acids.

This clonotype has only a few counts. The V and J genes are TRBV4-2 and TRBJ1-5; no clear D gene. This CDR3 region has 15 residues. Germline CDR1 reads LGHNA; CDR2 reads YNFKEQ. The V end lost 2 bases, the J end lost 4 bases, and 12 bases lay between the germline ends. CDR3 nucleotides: TGTGCCAGCAGCCAACACATGGACGGGAATCAGCCCCAGCATTTT. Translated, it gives CASSQHMDGNQPQHF.

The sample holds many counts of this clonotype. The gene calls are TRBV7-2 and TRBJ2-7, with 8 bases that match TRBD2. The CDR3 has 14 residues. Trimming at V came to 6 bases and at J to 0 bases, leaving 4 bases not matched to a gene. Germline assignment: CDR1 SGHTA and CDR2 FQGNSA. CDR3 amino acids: CASRVAGGSYEQYF. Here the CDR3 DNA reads TGTGCCAGCAGGGTGGCGGGGGGCTCCTACGAGCAGTACTTC.

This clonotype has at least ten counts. Here the CDR3 reads CSAPLSGSRREKLFF. DNA of the CDR3: TGCAGTGCTCCTCTATCCGGGTCCCGAAGGGAAAAACTGTTTTTT. The J gene is TRBJ1-4, the V gene TRBV20-1; no reliable D call. This CDR3 contains 15 residues. Germline loops: CDR1 DFQATT, CDR2 SNEGSKA (reference sequence). Trimming stripped 5 bases from V and 8 bases from J, with 21 bases between.

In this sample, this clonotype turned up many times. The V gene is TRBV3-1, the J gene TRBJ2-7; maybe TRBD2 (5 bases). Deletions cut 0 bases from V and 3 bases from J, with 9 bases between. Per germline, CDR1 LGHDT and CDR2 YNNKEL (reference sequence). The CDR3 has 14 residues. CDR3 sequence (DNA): TGTGCCAGCAGCCAAGATGTGGCGGGCTACGAGCAGTACTTC. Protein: CASSQDVAGYEQYF.

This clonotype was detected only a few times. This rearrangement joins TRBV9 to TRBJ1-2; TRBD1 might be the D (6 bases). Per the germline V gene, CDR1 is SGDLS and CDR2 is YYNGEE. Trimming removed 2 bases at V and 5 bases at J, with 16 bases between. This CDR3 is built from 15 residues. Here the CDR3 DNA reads TGTGCCAGCAGCGTGACGACAGGCACAGGGTATGGCTACACCTTC. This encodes CASSVTTGTGYGYTF. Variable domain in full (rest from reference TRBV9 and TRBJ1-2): DSGVTQTPKHLITATGQRVTLRCSPRSGDLSVYWYQQSLDQGLQFLIQYYNGEERAKGNILERFSAQQFPDLHSELNLSSLELGDSALYFCASSVTTGTGYGYTFGSGTRLTVV.

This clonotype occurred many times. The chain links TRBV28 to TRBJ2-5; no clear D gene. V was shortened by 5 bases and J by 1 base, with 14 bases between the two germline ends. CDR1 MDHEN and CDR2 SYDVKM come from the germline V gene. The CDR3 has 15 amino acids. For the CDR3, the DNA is TGTGCCAGCAGTCCACCCCAGCCTACCCAAGAGACCCAGTACTTC. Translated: CASSPPQPTQETQYF.